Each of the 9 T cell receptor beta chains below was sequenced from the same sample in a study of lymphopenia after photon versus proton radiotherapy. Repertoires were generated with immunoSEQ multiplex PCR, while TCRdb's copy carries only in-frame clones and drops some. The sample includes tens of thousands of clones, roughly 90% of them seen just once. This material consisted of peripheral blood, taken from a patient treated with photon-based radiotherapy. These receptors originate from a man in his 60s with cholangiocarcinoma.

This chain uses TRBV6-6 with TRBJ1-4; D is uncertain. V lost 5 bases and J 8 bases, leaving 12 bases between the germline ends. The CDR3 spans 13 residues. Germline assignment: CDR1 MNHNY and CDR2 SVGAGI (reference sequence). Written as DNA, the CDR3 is TGTGCCAGCAGTGTGGACGTACCAGAAAAACTGTTTTTT. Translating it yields CASSVDVPEKLFF.

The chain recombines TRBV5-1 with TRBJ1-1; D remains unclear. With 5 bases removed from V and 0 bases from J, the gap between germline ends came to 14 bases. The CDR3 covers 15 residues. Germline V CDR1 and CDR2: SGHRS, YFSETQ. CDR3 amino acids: CASRQTSPMNTEAFF. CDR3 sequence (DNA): TGCGCCAGCAGACAGACAAGCCCCATGAACACTGAAGCTTTCTTT. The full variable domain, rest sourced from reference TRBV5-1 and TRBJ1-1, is KAGVTQTPRYLIKTRGQQVTLSCSPISGHRSVSWYQQTPGQGLQFLFEYFSETQRNKGNFPGRFSGRQFSNSRSEMNVSTLELGDSALYLCASRQTSPMNTEAFFGQGTRLTVV.

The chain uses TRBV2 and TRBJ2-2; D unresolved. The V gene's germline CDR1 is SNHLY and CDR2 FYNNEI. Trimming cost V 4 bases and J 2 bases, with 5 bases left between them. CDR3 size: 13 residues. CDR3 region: CASSVENTGELFF. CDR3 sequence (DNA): TGTGCCAGCAGTGTGGAAAACACCGGGGAGCTGTTTTTT. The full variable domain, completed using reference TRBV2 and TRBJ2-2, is EPEVTQTPSHQVTQMGQEVILRCVPISNHLYFYWYRQILGQKVEFLVSFYNNEISEKSEIFDDQFSVERPDGSNFTLKIRSTKLEDSAMYFCASSVENTGELFFGEGSRLTVL.

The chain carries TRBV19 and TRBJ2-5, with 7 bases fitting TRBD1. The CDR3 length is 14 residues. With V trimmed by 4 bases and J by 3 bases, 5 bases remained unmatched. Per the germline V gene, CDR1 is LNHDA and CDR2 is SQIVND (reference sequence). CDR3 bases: TGTGCCAGTAGTACCCCGGGACAGAAAGAGACCCAGTACTTC. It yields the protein CASSTPGQKETQYF.

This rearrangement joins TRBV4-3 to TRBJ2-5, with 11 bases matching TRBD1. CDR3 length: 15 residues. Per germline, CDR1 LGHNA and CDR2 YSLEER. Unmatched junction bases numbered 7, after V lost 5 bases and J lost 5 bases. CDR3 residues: CASSEGQGDAETQYF. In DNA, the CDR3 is TGCGCCAGCAGCGAGGGACAGGGGGACGCGGAGACCCAGTACTTC.

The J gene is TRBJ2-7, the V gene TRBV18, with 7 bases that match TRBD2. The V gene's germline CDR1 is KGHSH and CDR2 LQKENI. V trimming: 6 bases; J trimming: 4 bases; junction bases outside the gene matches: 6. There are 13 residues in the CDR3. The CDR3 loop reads CASSGGSGYEQYF. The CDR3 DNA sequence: TGTGCCAGCTCGGGCGGGAGTGGATACGAGCAGTACTTC.

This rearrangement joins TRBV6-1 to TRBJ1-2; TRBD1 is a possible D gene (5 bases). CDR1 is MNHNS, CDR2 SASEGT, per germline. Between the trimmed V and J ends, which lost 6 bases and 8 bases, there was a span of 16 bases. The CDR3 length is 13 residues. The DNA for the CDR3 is TGTGCCAGCAGCTCAGACAGAGATCAGGGCTACACCTTC. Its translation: CASSSDRDQGYTF.

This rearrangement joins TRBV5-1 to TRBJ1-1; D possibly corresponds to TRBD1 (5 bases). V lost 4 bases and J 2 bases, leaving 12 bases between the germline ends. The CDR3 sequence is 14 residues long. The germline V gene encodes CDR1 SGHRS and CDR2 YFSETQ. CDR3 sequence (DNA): TGCGCCAGCAGCCGGGGGGACGGAAACACTGAAGCTTTCTTT. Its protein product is CASSRGDGNTEAFF.

CDR3: CASSLGGDLFF. DNA for the CDR3: TGTGCCAGCAGCTTAGGGGGAGATCTGTTTTTT. The chain uses TRBV7-9 and TRBJ2-2, with a possible D match to TRBD2 (5 bases). Trimming left V 1 base short and J 14 bases short, with 8 bases between. The CDR3 covers 11 residues. CDR1 is SEHNR, CDR2 FQNEAQ, per germline (reference sequence).